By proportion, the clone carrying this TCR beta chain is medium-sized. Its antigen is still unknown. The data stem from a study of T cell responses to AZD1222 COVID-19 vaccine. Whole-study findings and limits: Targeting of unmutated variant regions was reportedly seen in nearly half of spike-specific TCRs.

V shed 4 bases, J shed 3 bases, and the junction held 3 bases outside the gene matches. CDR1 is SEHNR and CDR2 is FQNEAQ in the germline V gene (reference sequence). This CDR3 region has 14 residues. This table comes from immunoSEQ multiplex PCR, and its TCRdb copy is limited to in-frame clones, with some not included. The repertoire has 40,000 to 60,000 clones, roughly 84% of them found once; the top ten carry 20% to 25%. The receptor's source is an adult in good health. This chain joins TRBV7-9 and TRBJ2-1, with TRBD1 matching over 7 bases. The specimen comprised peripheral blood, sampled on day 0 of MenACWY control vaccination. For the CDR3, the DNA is TGTGCCAGCAGCTCTTGGGACAGCTACAATGAGCAGTTCTTC. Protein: CASSSWDSYNEQFF.